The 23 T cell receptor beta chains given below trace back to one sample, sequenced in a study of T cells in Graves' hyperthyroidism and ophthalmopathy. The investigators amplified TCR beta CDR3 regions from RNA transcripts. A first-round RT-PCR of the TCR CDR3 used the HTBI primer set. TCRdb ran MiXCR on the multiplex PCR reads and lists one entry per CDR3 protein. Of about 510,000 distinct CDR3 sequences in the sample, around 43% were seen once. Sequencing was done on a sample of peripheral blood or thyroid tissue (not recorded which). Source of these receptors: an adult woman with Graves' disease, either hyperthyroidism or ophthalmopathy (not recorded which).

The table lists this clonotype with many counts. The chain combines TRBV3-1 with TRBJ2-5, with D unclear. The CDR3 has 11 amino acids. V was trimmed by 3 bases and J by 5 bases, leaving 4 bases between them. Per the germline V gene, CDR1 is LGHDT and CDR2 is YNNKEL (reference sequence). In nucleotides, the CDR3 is TGTGCCAGCAGCCATCTCGAGACCCAGTACTTC. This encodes CASSHLETQYF.

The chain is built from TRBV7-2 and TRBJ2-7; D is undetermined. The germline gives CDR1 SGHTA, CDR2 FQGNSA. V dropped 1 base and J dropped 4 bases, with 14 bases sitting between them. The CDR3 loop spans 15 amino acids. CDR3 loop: CASSLVLAVGYEQYF. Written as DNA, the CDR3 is TGTGCCAGCAGCTTAGTTCTGGCTGTAGGGTACGAGCAGTACTTC.

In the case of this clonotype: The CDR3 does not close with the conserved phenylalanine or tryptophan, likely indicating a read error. The CDR3 sequence is CASSSSAYEQYL. DNA for the CDR3: TGTGCCAGCAGCTCGAGTGCCTACGAGCAGTACCTC. J is TRBJ2-7 and V is TRBV7-2; D is undetermined. The CDR3 length is 12 residues. The germline V gene has CDR1 SGHTA and CDR2 FQGNSA. Trimming took off 4 bases at V and 2 bases at J, with 6 bases between the two ends.

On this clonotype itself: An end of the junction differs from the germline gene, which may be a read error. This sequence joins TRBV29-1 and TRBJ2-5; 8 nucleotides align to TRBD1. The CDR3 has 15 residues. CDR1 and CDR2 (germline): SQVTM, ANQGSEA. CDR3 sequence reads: CSVEGTGGRQETQHF. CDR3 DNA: TGCAGCGTTGAGGGGACAGGAGGCCGGCAAGAGACCCAGCACTTC.

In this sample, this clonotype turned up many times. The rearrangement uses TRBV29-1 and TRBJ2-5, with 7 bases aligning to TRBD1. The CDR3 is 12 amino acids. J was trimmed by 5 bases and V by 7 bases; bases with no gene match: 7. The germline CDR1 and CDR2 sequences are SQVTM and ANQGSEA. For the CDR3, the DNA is TGCAGCGACGGACAGGATATGGAGACCCAGTACTTC. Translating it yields CSDGQDMETQYF.

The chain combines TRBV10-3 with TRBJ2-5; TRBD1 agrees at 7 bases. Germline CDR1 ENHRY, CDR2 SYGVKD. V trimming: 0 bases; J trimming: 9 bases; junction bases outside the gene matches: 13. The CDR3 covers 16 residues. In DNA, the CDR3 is TGTGCCATCAGTGAGTCTTTACCCACAGGGGTCAGGGCCCAGTACTTC. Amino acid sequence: CAISESLPTGVRAQYF.

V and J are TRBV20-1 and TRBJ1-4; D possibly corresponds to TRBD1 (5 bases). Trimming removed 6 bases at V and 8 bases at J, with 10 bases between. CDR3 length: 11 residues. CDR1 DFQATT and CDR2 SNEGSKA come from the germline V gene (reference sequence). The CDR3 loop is CSARRQEKLFF. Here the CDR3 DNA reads TGCAGTGCCCGTCGACAGGAAAAACTGTTTTTT.

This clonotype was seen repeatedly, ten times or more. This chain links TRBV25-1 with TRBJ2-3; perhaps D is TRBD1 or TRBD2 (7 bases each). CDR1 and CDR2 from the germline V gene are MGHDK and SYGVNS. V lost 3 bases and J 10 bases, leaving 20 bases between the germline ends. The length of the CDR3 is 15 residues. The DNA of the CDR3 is TGTGCCAGCAGTGATCAGGGGGGACTACCCAAGGCGCAGTATTTT. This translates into CASSDQGGLPKAQYF.

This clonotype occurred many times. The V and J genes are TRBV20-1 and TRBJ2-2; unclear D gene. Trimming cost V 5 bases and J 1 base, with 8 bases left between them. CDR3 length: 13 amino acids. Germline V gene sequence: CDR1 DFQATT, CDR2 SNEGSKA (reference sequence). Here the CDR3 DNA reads TGCAGTGCTTACTGGGGGAACACCGGGGAGCTGTTTTTT. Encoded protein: CSAYWGNTGELFF.

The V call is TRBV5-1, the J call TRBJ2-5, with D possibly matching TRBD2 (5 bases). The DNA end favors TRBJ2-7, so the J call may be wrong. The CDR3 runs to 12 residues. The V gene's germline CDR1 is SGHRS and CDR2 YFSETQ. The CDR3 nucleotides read TGCGCCAGCAGCTACAATCGGGGCGAGCAGTACTTC. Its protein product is CASSYNRGEQYF.

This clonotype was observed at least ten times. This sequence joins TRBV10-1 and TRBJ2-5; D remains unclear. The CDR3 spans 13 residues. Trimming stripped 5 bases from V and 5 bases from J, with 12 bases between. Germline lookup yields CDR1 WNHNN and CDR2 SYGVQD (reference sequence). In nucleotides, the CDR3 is TGCGCCAGCAGTTGGCAGTCCGGGGAGACCCAGTACTTC. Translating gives CASSWQSGETQYF.

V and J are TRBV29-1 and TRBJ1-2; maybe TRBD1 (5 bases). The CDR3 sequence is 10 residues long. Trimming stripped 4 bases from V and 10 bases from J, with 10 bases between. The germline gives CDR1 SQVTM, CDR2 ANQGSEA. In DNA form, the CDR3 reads TGCAGCGTTGCGGCACAGGACTACACCTTC. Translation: CSVAAQDYTF.

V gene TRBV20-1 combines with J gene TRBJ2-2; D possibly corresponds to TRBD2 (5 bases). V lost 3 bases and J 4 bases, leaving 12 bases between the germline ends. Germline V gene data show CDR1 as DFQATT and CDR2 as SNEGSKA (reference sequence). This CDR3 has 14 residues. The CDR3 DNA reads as TGCAGTGCTAGTTGGGGAGAGGGCACCGGGGAGCTGTTTTTT. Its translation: CSASWGEGTGELFF.

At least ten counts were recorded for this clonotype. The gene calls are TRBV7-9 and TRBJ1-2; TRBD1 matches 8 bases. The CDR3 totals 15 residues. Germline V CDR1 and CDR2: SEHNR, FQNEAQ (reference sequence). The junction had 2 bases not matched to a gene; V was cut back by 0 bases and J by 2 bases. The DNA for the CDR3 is TGTGCCAGCAGCTTAGCGTACAGGGGGAACTATGGCTACACCTTC. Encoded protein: CASSLAYRGNYGYTF.

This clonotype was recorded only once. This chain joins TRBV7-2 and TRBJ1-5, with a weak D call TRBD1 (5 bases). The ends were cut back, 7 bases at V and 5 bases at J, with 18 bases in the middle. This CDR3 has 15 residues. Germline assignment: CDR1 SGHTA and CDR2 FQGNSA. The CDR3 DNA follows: TGTGCCAGCAACGTGGGGGACTCCTCGGATCAGCCCCAGCATTTT. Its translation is CASNVGDSSDQPQHF.

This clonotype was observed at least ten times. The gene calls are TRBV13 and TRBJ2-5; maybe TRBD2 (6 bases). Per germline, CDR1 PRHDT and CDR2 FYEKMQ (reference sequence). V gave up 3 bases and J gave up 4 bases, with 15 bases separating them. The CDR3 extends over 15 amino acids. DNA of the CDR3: TGTGCCAGCAGCTTTGGACCCCGGGGAGGAGAGACCCAGTACTTC. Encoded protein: CASSFGPRGGETQYF.

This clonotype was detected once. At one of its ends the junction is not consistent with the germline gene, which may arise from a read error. The CDR3 spells CASSGDRESSPLHF. The CDR3 DNA reads TGTGCCAGCAGTGGGGACAGGGAAAGTTCACCCCTCCACTTT. This chain links TRBV20-1 with TRBJ1-6; 9 bases match TRBD1. CDR1 and CDR2 (germline): DFQATT, SNEGSKA (reference sequence). The CDR3 runs 14 residues.

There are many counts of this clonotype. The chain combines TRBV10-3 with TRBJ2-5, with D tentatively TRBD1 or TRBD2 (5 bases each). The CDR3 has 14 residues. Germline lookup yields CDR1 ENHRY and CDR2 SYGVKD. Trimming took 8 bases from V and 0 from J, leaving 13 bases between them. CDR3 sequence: CAIGTGTYQETQYF. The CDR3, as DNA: TGTGCCATCGGCACGGGGACCTACCAAGAGACCCAGTACTTC.

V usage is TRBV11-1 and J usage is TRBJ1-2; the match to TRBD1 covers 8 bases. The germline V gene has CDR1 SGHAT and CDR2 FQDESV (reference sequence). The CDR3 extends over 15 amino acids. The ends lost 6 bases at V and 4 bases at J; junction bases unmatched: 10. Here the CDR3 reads CASSGYRGGSYGYTF. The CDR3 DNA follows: TGTGCCAGCAGTGGCTACAGGGGGGGAAGCTATGGCTACACCTTC.

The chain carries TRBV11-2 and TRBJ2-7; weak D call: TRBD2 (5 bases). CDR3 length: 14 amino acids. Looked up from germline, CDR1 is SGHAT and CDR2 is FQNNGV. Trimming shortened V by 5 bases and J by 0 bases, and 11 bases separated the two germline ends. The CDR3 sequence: CASSQPGNSYEQYF. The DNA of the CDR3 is TGTGCCAGCAGCCAACCGGGAAACTCCTACGAGCAGTACTTC. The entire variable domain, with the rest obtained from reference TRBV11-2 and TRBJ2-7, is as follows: EAGVAQSPRYKIIEKRQSVAFWCNPISGHATLYWYQQILGQGPKLLIQFQNNGVVDDSQLPKDRFSAERLKGVDSTLKIQPAKLEDSAVYLCASSQPGNSYEQYFGPGTRLTVT.

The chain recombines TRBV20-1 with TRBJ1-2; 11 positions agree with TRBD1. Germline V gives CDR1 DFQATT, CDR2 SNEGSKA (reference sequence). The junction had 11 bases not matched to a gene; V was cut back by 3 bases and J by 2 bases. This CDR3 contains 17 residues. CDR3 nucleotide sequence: TGCAGTGCTAGGAGGACAGGGGGCGCGTCCCTAAACTATGGCTACACCTTC. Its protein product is CSARRTGGASLNYGYTF.

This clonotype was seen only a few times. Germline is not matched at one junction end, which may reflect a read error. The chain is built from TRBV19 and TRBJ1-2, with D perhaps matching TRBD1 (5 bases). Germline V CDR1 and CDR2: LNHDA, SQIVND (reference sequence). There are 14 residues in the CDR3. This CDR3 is CASSLAQGAIGYTF. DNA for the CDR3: TGTGCCAGTAGTCTGGCCCAGGGAGCAATTGGCTACACCTTT.

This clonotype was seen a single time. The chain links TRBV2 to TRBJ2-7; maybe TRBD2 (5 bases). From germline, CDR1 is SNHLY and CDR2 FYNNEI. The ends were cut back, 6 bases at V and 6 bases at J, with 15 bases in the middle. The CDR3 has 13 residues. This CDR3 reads CASSLFGVAEQYF. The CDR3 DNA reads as TGTGCCAGCAGCTTATTCGGGGTTGCCGAGCAGTACTTC.